Listed here are 24 T cell receptor beta chains from one sample, sequenced in a study of CD8 T cells in ankylosing spondylitis. One entry per CDR3 protein, called by TCRdb with MiXCR from the 5' RACE reads. The table records 150,000 or so distinct CDR3 sequences, about 32% of them present only once. Sequences were obtained from synovial fluid, either unsorted or a sorted T cell fraction (not recorded which). Source of these receptors: a male donor with ankylosing spondylitis.

V and J are TRBV20-1 and TRBJ2-7; 9 bases are a match to TRBD1. V shed 0 bases and J 1 base; nucleotides not matched to a gene: 4. This CDR3 spans 15 amino acids. The germline V gene has CDR1 DFQATT and CDR2 SNEGSKA (reference sequence). The CDR3 nucleotides read TGCAGTGCTAGAGATCTGGACAGGGGTTCCTACGAGCAGTACTTC. This codes for CSARDLDRGSYEQYF.

This clonotype has a handful of counts. V is TRBV10-3 and J is TRBJ2-1, with 8 bases matching TRBD2. This CDR3 comprises 16 residues. Unmatched junction bases numbered 17, after V lost 7 bases and J lost 9 bases. CDR1 is ENHRY and CDR2 is SYGVKD in the germline V gene. CDR3 in amino acids: CAITRWLWTSLVEQFF. The DNA for the CDR3 is TGTGCCATCACTAGGTGGCTCTGGACTAGCTTGGTTGAGCAGTTCTTC.

This clonotype was counted a single time. The chain carries TRBV7-9 and TRBJ1-1; D is possibly TRBD1 (5 bases). Germline CDR1 reads SEHNR; CDR2 reads FQNEAQ (reference sequence). The CDR3 is 14 residues long. V was pared by 5 bases and J by 1 base, with 11 bases between. DNA for the CDR3: TGTGCCAGCAGCCACACGGGACCGAACACTGAAGCTTTCTTT. As protein: CASSHTGPNTEAFF.

A few counts support this clonotype. The chain uses TRBV11-3 and TRBJ2-2, with TRBD2 as a possible D gene (5 bases). This CDR3 is built from 16 residues. Deletions cut 1 base from V and 6 bases from J, with 15 bases between. Germline CDR1 reads SGHNT; CDR2 reads YENEEA. In DNA, the CDR3 is TGTGCCAGCAGCTTAGCCCCCCTAGCCTCCCCCGGGGAGCTGTTTTTT. Its translation: CASSLAPLASPGELFF.

The V call is TRBV28, the J call TRBJ2-3; 9 positions match TRBD2. V shed 7 bases, J shed 5 bases, and the junction held 4 bases outside the gene matches. The CDR3 runs to 13 residues. From germline, CDR1 is MDHEN and CDR2 SYDVKM. The CDR3 sequence: CASTGREGDTQYF. The CDR3 nucleotides are TGTGCCAGCACAGGGCGGGAGGGAGATACGCAGTATTTT.

DNA of the CDR3: TGCAGTGCTAGGGCGGGACTAGGAAAGGGGTACGAGCAGTACTTC. It specifies CSARAGLGKGYEQYF. The V and J genes are TRBV20-1 and TRBJ2-7, with 8 bases aligning to TRBD2. CDR3 length: 15 amino acids. Germline V lookup: CDR1 DFQATT, CDR2 SNEGSKA (reference sequence). Trimming cost V 3 bases and J 4 bases; bases outside gene matches: 11.

This chain joins TRBV14 and TRBJ1-1; 8 bases align to TRBD1. The J segment lost 2 bases and the V segment lost 7 bases, leaving 9 bases of the junction unmatched. This CDR3 region has 15 residues. Germline V CDR1 and CDR2: SGHDN, FVKESK. The CDR3 DNA follows: TGTGCCAGCACCTTGGGACAGGCCAGAAACACTGAAGCTTTCTTT. Translated, it gives CASTLGQARNTEAFF. The full variable domain, with the rest looked up from reference TRBV14 and TRBJ1-1, is EAGVTQFPSHSVIEKGQTVTLRCDPISGHDNLYWYRRVMGKEIKFLLHFVKESKQDESGMPNNRFLAERTGGTYSTLKVQPAELEDSGVYFCASTLGQARNTEAFFGQGTRLTVV.

The CDR3 sequence: CASSLLPKQAITEAFF. The CDR3 DNA reads TGTGCCAGCAGCCTGCTGCCGAAACAGGCAATCACTGAAGCTTTCTTT. V and J are TRBV7-6 and TRBJ1-1; D possibly corresponds to TRBD1 (5 bases). Germline V gene sequence: CDR1 SGHVS, CDR2 FNYEAQ. V was cut by 5 bases and J by 4 bases, with 20 bases left in between. The CDR3 sequence is 16 residues long.

The rearrangement links TRBV15 to TRBJ2-2; TRBD2 might be the D (6 bases). The V gene's germline CDR1 is LNHNV and CDR2 YYDKDF (reference sequence). The CDR3 is 16 residues long. Trimming shortened V by 0 bases and J by 2 bases, and 10 bases separated the two germline ends. CDR3 amino acids: CATSREPGLNTGELFF. CDR3 coding DNA: TGTGCCACCAGCAGAGAGCCGGGACTTAACACCGGGGAGCTGTTTTTT. Combining the CDR3 with reference TRBV15 and TRBJ2-2 gives the whole variable domain DAMVIQNPRYQVTQFGKPVTLSCSQTLNHNVMYWYQQKSSQAPKLLFHYYDKDFNNEADTPDNFQSRRPNTSFCFLDIRSPGLGDTAMYLCATSREPGLNTGELFFGEGSRLTVL.

This rearrangement joins TRBV4-2 to TRBJ1-1; D is possibly TRBD1 (6 bases). V lost 1 base to trimming and J lost 6 bases, with 21 bases between them. CDR1 and CDR2 (germline): LGHNA, YNFKEQ. The CDR3 contains 17 residues. The CDR3 DNA reads TGTGCCAGCAGCCAAGGGCCCCACACAGGGTCCGACGCTGAAGCTTTCTTT. Protein sequence: CASSQGPHTGSDAEAFF.

This clonotype has more than one count but fewer than ten. CDR3 in amino acids: CASSFGGGVLRTEAFF. The CDR3 DNA sequence: TGTGCCAGCAGCTTCGGTGGAGGAGTATTGAGGACTGAAGCTTTCTTT. The rearrangement uses TRBV5-8 and TRBJ1-1; D call uncertain. This CDR3 region has 16 residues. The germline V gene encodes CDR1 SGHTS and CDR2 YDEGEE. The V gene lost 2 bases and the J gene lost 5 bases, with 19 bases spanning the gap. Together with reference TRBV5-8 and TRBJ1-1, the CDR3 gives the full variable domain: EAGVTQSPTHLIKTRGQQATLRCSPISGHTSVYWYQQALGLGLQFLLWYDEGEERNRGNFPPRFSGRQFPNYSSELNVNALELEDSALYLCASSFGGGVLRTEAFFGQGTRLTVV.

The chain has TRBV7-9 and TRBJ2-7; 11 nucleotides line up with TRBD2. CDR1 and CDR2 from the germline V gene are SEHNR and FQNEAQ (reference sequence). V lost 3 bases to trimming and J lost 2 bases; unmatched junction nucleotides: 3. The CDR3 loop spans 15 amino acids. CDR3 coding DNA: TGTGCCAGCAGCTTTGCTAGCGGGGGGACCTACGAGCAGTACTTC. Protein sequence: CASSFASGGTYEQYF.

In its sample, this clonotype was seen once. The chain recombines TRBV20-1 with TRBJ1-1, with 7 bases matching TRBD1. The CDR3 runs 14 residues. V gave up 6 bases and J gave up 0 bases; unmatched junction bases: 7. From germline, CDR1 is DFQATT and CDR2 SNEGSKA (reference sequence). The CDR3 here is CSAYPGQLNTEAFF. CDR3 DNA: TGCAGTGCCTACCCGGGACAGTTGAACACTGAAGCTTTCTTT.

V is TRBV28 and J is TRBJ1-5; D not resolved. CDR3 length: 11 amino acids. Germline CDR1 MDHEN, CDR2 SYDVKM. Trimming stripped 5 bases from V and 5 bases from J, with 4 bases between. In DNA, the CDR3 is TGTGCCAGCAGTCTTCATCAGCCCCAGCATTTT. Its protein product is CASSLHQPQHF. Using reference TRBV28 and TRBJ1-5 for the parts outside the CDR3, the full variable domain is DVKVTQSSRYLVKRTGEKVFLECVQDMDHENMFWYRQDPGLGLRLIYFSYDVKMKEKGDIPEGYSVSREKKERFSLILESASTNQTSMYLCASSLHQPQHFGDGTRLSIL.

The sample holds a few counts of this clonotype. V gene TRBV27 combines with J gene TRBJ1-5, with 9 bases aligning to TRBD1. This CDR3 contains 15 residues. CDR1 is MNHEY, CDR2 SMNVEV, per germline (reference sequence). The V gene end was trimmed by 7 bases and the J gene end by 1 base; junction bases not matched to a gene: 5. The CDR3 DNA reads TGTGCCAGCATGAGCGGGACAGGGAGCAATCAGCCCCAGCATTTT. Amino acids: CASMSGTGSNQPQHF.

This clonotype was picked up a small number of times. V and J are TRBV15 and TRBJ1-1; 8 nucleotides align to TRBD1. The CDR3 runs 15 residues. From germline, CDR1 is LNHNV and CDR2 YYDKDF (reference sequence). Trimming took 0 bases from V and 2 from J; bases not matched to a gene: 2. The CDR3 nucleotides read TGTGCCACCAGCAGAGATGGACAGGGTAACACTGAAGCTTTCTTT. It codes for CATSRDGQGNTEAFF.

This clonotype was observed at least ten times. V is TRBV20-1 and J is TRBJ2-7; 10 bases fit TRBD1. Unmatched junction bases numbered 8, after V lost 4 bases and J lost 5 bases. The germline V gene has CDR1 DFQATT and CDR2 SNEGSKA (reference sequence). The CDR3 consists of 14 residues. The CDR3 loop reads CSATPGQGLDEQYF. The CDR3 coding sequence is TGCAGTGCTACACCGGGACAGGGGTTGGACGAGCAGTACTTC.

The CDR3 loop reads CASSPEAGGRETQYF. The CDR3 nucleotides read TGTGCCAGCAGCCCAGAGGCAGGGGGTCGGGAGACCCAGTACTTC. The rearrangement links TRBV7-8 to TRBJ2-5; 7 bases align to TRBD1. With V trimmed by 5 bases and J by 5 bases, 11 bases remained unmatched. The CDR3 loop spans 15 amino acids. Germline loops: CDR1 SGHVS, CDR2 FQNEAQ. The full variable domain, with the rest looked up from reference TRBV7-8 and TRBJ2-5, is GAGVSQSPRYKVAKRGQDVALRCDPISGHVSLFWYQQALGQGPEFLTYFQNEAQLDKSGLPSDRFFAERPEGSVSTLKIQRTQQEDSAVYLCASSPEAGGRETQYFGPGTRLLVL.

In its sample, this clonotype was seen a few times. This chain connects TRBV12-3 or TRBV12-4 to TRBJ1-5, with a possible D match to TRBD1 (5 bases). The germline V and J ends were trimmed by 3 bases and 2 bases, with 14 bases remaining between them. CDR3 length equals 16 residues. CDR3 coding DNA: TGTGCCAGCAGTTTGTCAACGGGGGATGGCAATCAGCCCCAGCATTTT. Its translation: CASSLSTGDGNQPQHF.

This clonotype has just a few counts. The chain employs TRBV6-6 and TRBJ2-3; 8 positions match TRBD2. This CDR3 has 11 residues. Germline trimming cut 4 bases from V and 15 bases from J; bases unmatched to any gene: 6. Germline CDR1 and CDR2: MNHNY and SVGAGI (reference sequence). The CDR3 protein is CASSSPGLGYF. The CDR3 coding sequence is TGTGCCAGCAGTTCCCCGGGACTAGGATATTTT.

This clonotype was seen a handful of times. The chain recombines TRBV30 with TRBJ1-2; D gene uncertain. The CDR3 spans 13 residues. Trimming cost V 0 bases and J 3 bases, with 8 bases left between them. Germline V gene lookup returns CDR1 GTSNPN and CDR2 SVGIG (reference sequence). Here the CDR3 DNA reads TGTGCCTGGAGTGTAGTGAGCGACTATGGCTACACCTTC. Translation gives CAWSVVSDYGYTF.

In this sample, this clonotype turned up once. The CDR3 region is CASSPGGQGTVYGYTF. The DNA for the CDR3 is TGTGCCAGTAGTCCCGGAGGACAGGGGACCGTCTATGGCTACACCTTC. The chain has TRBV19 and TRBJ1-2; 9 bases match TRBD1. CDR1 is LNHDA and CDR2 is SQIVND in the germline V gene (reference sequence). The junction had 11 bases not matched to a gene; V was cut back by 5 bases and J by 4 bases. This CDR3 has 16 residues.

At least ten counts were recorded for this clonotype. The V call is TRBV12-3 or TRBV12-4, the J call TRBJ2-1; D is ambiguous. V lost 2 bases and J 10 bases, leaving 9 bases between the germline ends. This CDR3 region has 12 residues. CDR3 DNA: TGTGCCAGCAGTTTAAGATCAGCCGAGCAGTTCTTC. Protein sequence: CASSLRSAEQFF.

This clonotype was seen a few times. V and J are TRBV28 and TRBJ2-7, with a tentative D call TRBD1 (6 bases). The CDR3 is made up of 14 amino acids. V dropped 5 bases and J dropped 3 bases, with 14 bases sitting between them. CDR1 MDHEN and CDR2 SYDVKM come from the germline V gene. In DNA, the CDR3 is TGTGCCAGCAGTCTGACAGGAACCAACTACGAGCAGTACTTC. The encoded protein is CASSLTGTNYEQYF.